These 32 T cell receptor beta chains were all obtained from the same sample, sequenced in a study of cytomegalovirus exposure and HLA in healthy donors. PCR primers comprised 60 Vbeta and 13 Jbeta primers. The table came from immunoSEQ multiplex PCR; TCRdb's copy has only in-frame clones and leaves some out. The table includes 150,000 to 200,000 clones, 70% to 90% detected once. The sequenced material came from PBMCs. These TCRs come from a man aged 18 to 29 in good health and CMV-seropositive.

The J gene is TRBJ2-1, the V gene TRBV7-2, with 9 positions matching TRBD1. Germline assignment: CDR1 SGHTA and CDR2 FQGNSA. Trimming at V came to 4 bases and at J to 4 bases, leaving 2 bases not matched to a gene. The CDR3 length is 14 residues. The CDR3 DNA reads TGTGCCAGCAGCTCGGGACAGGGATACAATGAGCAGTTCTTC. This gives the protein CASSSGQGYNEQFF.

The genes are TRBV15 and TRBJ2-3; 9 bases line up with TRBD2. The length of the CDR3 is 16 residues. In germline, CDR1 is LNHNV, CDR2 YYDKDF (reference sequence). V shed 2 bases, J shed 1 base, and the junction held 4 bases outside the gene matches. The CDR3 region is CATSRRASGGTDTQYF. The CDR3 region has the DNA TGTGCCACCAGCAGACGGGCTAGCGGGGGCACAGATACGCAGTATTTT.

The chain combines TRBV11-3 with TRBJ2-7; 8 bases align to TRBD1. CDR3 length equals 13 residues. With V trimmed by 5 bases and J by 5 bases, 5 bases remained unmatched. Germline CDR1 is SGHNT and CDR2 is YENEEA. In DNA, the CDR3 is TGTGCCAGCAGCCCGGACAGGGTCCACGAGCAGTACTTC. Translating gives CASSPDRVHEQYF.

The table lists this clone with a count of one. The chain employs TRBV9 and TRBJ2-7, with TRBD2 identical over 7 bases. The CDR3 extends over 14 amino acids. Trimming cost V 0 bases and J 3 bases; bases outside gene matches: 3. From germline, CDR1 is SGDLS and CDR2 YYNGEE. CDR3 region: CASSVEGGVYEQYF. The DNA of the CDR3 is TGTGCCAGCAGCGTAGAGGGAGGGGTCTACGAGCAGTACTTC.

This sequence joins TRBV5-6 and TRBJ1-6; the D gene is possibly TRBD1 (6 bases). V was pared by 2 bases and J by 10 bases, with 22 bases between. Germline V CDR1 and CDR2: SGHDT, YYEEEE. The CDR3 runs 17 residues. The CDR3 DNA reads TGTGCCAGCAGCTTTCAACAGGGAAGGGCACGAGGGTCACCCCTCCACTTT. This gives the protein CASSFQQGRARGSPLHF.

J is TRBJ1-6 and V is TRBV7-2; 8 nucleotides match TRBD1. Per the germline V gene, CDR1 is SGHTA and CDR2 is FQGNSA. The CDR3 spans 15 residues. Germline trimming cut 1 base from V and 10 bases from J; bases unmatched to any gene: 6. In nucleotides, the CDR3 is TGTGCCAGCAGCTTAGTGGACAGGGAGGGCTCACCCCTCCACTTT. This sequence encodes CASSLVDREGSPLHF.

This chain connects TRBV11-2 to TRBJ2-3; 11 positions agree with TRBD2. The CDR3 has 18 amino acids. Per germline, CDR1 SGHAT and CDR2 FQNNGV. Germline trimming cut 1 base from V and 3 bases from J; bases unmatched to any gene: 9. The CDR3 nucleotides read TGTGCCAGCAGCTTAGCCACGCCACTAGCGGGGGAGACAGATACGCAGTATTTT. This gives the protein CASSLATPLAGETDTQYF.

The J gene is TRBJ1-6, the V gene TRBV2; TRBD1 might be the D (6 bases). In germline, CDR1 is SNHLY, CDR2 FYNNEI. This CDR3 has 19 residues. With 10 bases removed from V and 1 base from J, the gap between germline ends came to 26 bases. In DNA, the CDR3 is TGTGCCACCGCGGTTGCGACAGGAAAACCCCTTTCCTATAATTCACCCCTCCACTTT. It is translated as CATAVATGKPLSYNSPLHF. The full variable domain, completed using reference TRBV2 and TRBJ1-6, is EPEVTQTPSHQVTQMGQEVILRCVPISNHLYFYWYRQILGQKVEFLVSFYNNEISEKSEIFDDQFSVERPDGSNFTLKIRSTKLEDSAMYFCATAVATGKPLSYNSPLHFGNGTRLTVT.

This sequence joins TRBV9 and TRBJ1-1; TRBD1 is a possible D gene (6 bases). Looked up from germline, CDR1 is SGDLS and CDR2 is YYNGEE. Trimming removed 0 bases from V and 7 bases from J, with 13 bases in between. The CDR3 contains 14 residues. The DNA of the CDR3 is TGTGCCAGCAGCGTAGACGGCAGGGGACATGAAGCTTTCTTT. Its translation is CASSVDGRGHEAFF. Supplemented by reference TRBV9 and TRBJ1-1, the full variable domain reads DSGVTQTPKHLITATGQRVTLRCSPRSGDLSVYWYQQSLDQGLQFLIQYYNGEERAKGNILERFSAQQFPDLHSELNLSSLELGDSALYFCASSVDGRGHEAFFGQGTRLTVV.

This clone was recorded only once. The J gene is TRBJ2-5, the V gene TRBV6-5, with 7 nucleotides matching TRBD1. Germline values: CDR1 MNHEY, CDR2 SVGAGI. This CDR3 spans 12 amino acids. The V and J ends lost 6 bases and 4 bases, in that order; junction bases with no gene match: 2. CDR3 bases: TGTGCCAGCAGGACAGGGCGAGAGACCCAGTACTTC. It codes for CASRTGRETQYF.

This chain joins TRBV19 and TRBJ2-7; TRBD1 aligns across 7 bases. The CDR3 loop spans 16 amino acids. Germline V gene data show CDR1 as LNHDA and CDR2 as SQIVND (reference sequence). V lost 3 bases to trimming and J lost 1 base; unmatched junction nucleotides: 9. The CDR3 loop is CASSIMRTGLSYEQYF. The CDR3 DNA is TGTGCCAGTAGTATTATGAGGACAGGCCTTTCCTACGAGCAGTACTTC. Looking up the rest from reference TRBV19 and TRBJ2-7 gives the full variable domain: DGGITQSPKYLFRKEGQNVTLSCEQNLNHDAMYWYRQDPGQGLRLIYYSQIVNDFQKGDIAEGYSVSREKKESFPLTVTSAQKNPTAFYLCASSIMRTGLSYEQYFGPGTRLTVT.

The rearrangement uses TRBV29-1 and TRBJ1-1; 7 bases line up with TRBD1. Unmatched junction bases numbered 10, after V lost 5 bases and J lost 7 bases. This CDR3 comprises 13 residues. Germline-derived CDR1 and CDR2 are SQVTM and ANQGSEA. In nucleotides, the CDR3 is TGCAGCGTTATGGTAACAGGGGCACTTGAAGCTTTCTTT. This sequence encodes CSVMVTGALEAFF.

This clone occurred a few times. The gene calls are TRBV7-9 and TRBJ2-5; 8 nucleotides agree with TRBD1. V lost 1 base to trimming and J lost 7 bases; unmatched junction nucleotides: 5. The germline V gene encodes CDR1 SEHNR and CDR2 FQNEAQ (reference sequence). The CDR3 runs 14 residues. The CDR3 protein is CASSLDVQGGTQYF. Written as DNA, the CDR3 is TGTGCCAGCAGCTTAGATGTACAGGGGGGGACCCAGTACTTC.

This chain links TRBV29-1 with TRBJ2-1; 8 bases map to TRBD2. CDR3 size: 15 residues. V was pared by 0 bases and J by 8 bases, with 9 bases of the junction left unmatched. Germline V lookup: CDR1 SQVTM, CDR2 ANQGSEA. The DNA of the CDR3 is TGCAGCGTTGAAGATAGCGGCGGGGGGCGGGATGAGCAGTTCTTC. This encodes CSVEDSGGGRDEQFF.

The genes are TRBV18 and TRBJ2-3, with 10 bases lining up with TRBD2. CDR1 KGHSH and CDR2 LQKENI come from the germline V gene. This CDR3 comprises 19 residues. With V trimmed by 1 base and J by 3 bases, 13 bases remained unmatched. CDR3 protein: CASSPLQAGGPFVTDTQYF. CDR3 coding DNA: TGTGCCAGCTCACCACTACAAGCGGGGGGGCCCTTTGTTACAGATACGCAGTATTTT.

CDR3 in amino acids: CASSPAGGSNQPQHF. CDR3 bases: TGTGCCAGCAGCCCAGCGGGGGGGAGCAATCAGCCCCAGCATTTT. This chain links TRBV7-9 with TRBJ1-5; the D gene is possibly TRBD1 (5 bases). CDR1 SEHNR and CDR2 FQNEAQ come from the germline V gene (reference sequence). Deletions cut 5 bases from V and 1 base from J, with 12 bases between. This CDR3 comprises 15 residues.

The J gene is TRBJ2-7, the V gene TRBV9; D unresolved. V was trimmed by 2 bases and J by 0 bases, leaving 12 bases between them. CDR3 size: 15 residues. The germline V gene encodes CDR1 SGDLS and CDR2 YYNGEE. The CDR3 region is CASSVGTSSSYEQYF. DNA of the CDR3: TGTGCCAGCAGCGTGGGCACCTCGAGCTCCTACGAGCAGTACTTC.

The chain combines TRBV5-1 with TRBJ2-7; D might be TRBD2 (7 bases). Trimming took off 4 bases at V and 6 bases at J, with 20 bases between the two ends. This CDR3 is 15 amino acids long. Germline assignment: CDR1 SGHRS and CDR2 YFSETQ. Here the CDR3 reads CASSDPSGGAGEQYF. As DNA, the CDR3 is TGCGCCAGCAGCGACCCGAGTGGGGGGGCCGGCGAGCAGTACTTC.

This clone was seen only once. The chain carries TRBV7-9 and TRBJ2-1; 8 positions agree with TRBD1. Germline CDR1 and CDR2: SEHNR and FQNEAQ (reference sequence). Unmatched junction bases numbered 17, after V lost 7 bases and J lost 3 bases. CDR3 size: 18 residues. CDR3 in amino acids: CASTQEVWDRKFYNEQFF. The CDR3 DNA sequence: TGTGCCAGCACCCAAGAGGTTTGGGACAGGAAATTCTACAATGAGCAGTTCTTC.

This sequence joins TRBV6-6 and TRBJ1-3, with D possibly matching TRBD1 (6 bases). The CDR3 is made up of 16 amino acids. Trimming removed 1 base from V and 0 bases from J, with 10 bases in between. Germline V CDR1 and CDR2: MNHNY, SVGAGI (reference sequence). CDR3 in amino acids: CASSYWGGGSGNTIYF. The DNA of the CDR3 is TGTGCCAGCAGTTACTGGGGAGGGGGCTCTGGAAACACCATATATTTT.

This rearrangement joins TRBV4-1 to TRBJ2-5; D is uncertain. V was clipped by 1 base and J by 5 bases, with 11 bases between them. This CDR3 has 14 residues. Germline-derived CDR1 and CDR2 are MGHRA and YSYEKL. CDR3 residues: CASSQAVLFETQYF. CDR3 nucleotides: TGCGCCAGCAGCCAAGCGGTACTCTTTGAGACCCAGTACTTC.

The chain employs TRBV27 and TRBJ2-5, with 8 bases fitting TRBD2. CDR1 is MNHEY and CDR2 is SMNVEV in the germline V gene (reference sequence). The trim removed 4 bases at V and 5 bases at J, leaving 15 bases unmatched. The CDR3 runs to 17 residues. The CDR3 is CASSSWSSGAARETQYF. In DNA, the CDR3 is TGTGCCAGCAGTTCCTGGAGTAGCGGGGCCGCCCGGGAGACCCAGTACTTC.

CDR3 region: CSTLGLAGETQYF. As DNA, the CDR3 is TGCAGCACCTTGGGACTAGCTGGGGAGACCCAGTACTTC. The genes are TRBV29-1 and TRBJ2-5; 9 bases are a match to TRBD2. Unmatched junction bases numbered 9, after V lost 8 bases and J lost 5 bases. Germline V gene lookup returns CDR1 SQVTM and CDR2 ANQGSEA. The CDR3 spans 13 residues. The full variable domain, completed using reference TRBV29-1 and TRBJ2-5, is SAVISQKPSRDICQRGTSLTIQCQVDSQVTMMFWYRQQPGQSLTLIATANQGSEATYESGFVIDKFPISRPNLTFSTLTVSNMSPEDSSIYLCSTLGLAGETQYFGPGTRLLVL.

The chain has TRBV5-4 and TRBJ1-2; TRBD1 aligns across 9 bases. The CDR3 extends over 16 amino acids. V shed 4 bases and J 6 bases; nucleotides not matched to a gene: 13. Germline-derived CDR1 and CDR2 are SGHNT and YYREEE (reference sequence). The CDR3 DNA follows: TGTGCCAGCAGCCCGGGGGACCCCGGGACAGGGCATGGCTACACCTTC. Translated, it gives CASSPGDPGTGHGYTF.

The CDR3 loop reads CASSGDGDQPQHF. The CDR3 region has the DNA TGTGCCAGCAGCGGTGACGGGGATCAGCCCCAGCATTTT. The genes are TRBV25-1 and TRBJ1-5; no clear D. This CDR3 contains 13 residues. Germline V gene lookup returns CDR1 MGHDK and CDR2 SYGVNS. V lost 6 bases to trimming and J lost 5 bases, with 11 bases between them. Complete variable domain (other parts from reference TRBV25-1 and TRBJ1-5): EADIYQTPRYLVIGTGKKITLECSQTMGHDKMYWYQQDPGMELHLIHYSYGVNSTEKGDLSSESTVSRIRTEHFPLTLESARPSHTSQYLCASSGDGDQPQHFGDGTRLSIL.

The rearrangement links TRBV10-3 to TRBJ1-1, with 7 positions matching TRBD1. V trimming: 7 bases; J trimming: 1 base; junction bases outside the gene matches: 6. Germline assignment: CDR1 ENHRY and CDR2 SYGVKD. CDR3 length equals 14 residues. CDR3 protein: CAITEGTANTEAFF. CDR3 nucleotides: TGTGCCATCACCGAGGGGACAGCGAACACTGAAGCTTTCTTT.

The chain links TRBV6-5 to TRBJ2-7; 9 bases fit TRBD1. V lost 2 bases to trimming and J lost 5 bases; unmatched junction nucleotides: 10. Per germline, CDR1 MNHEY and CDR2 SVGAGI. CDR3 length: 16 residues. CDR3 coding DNA: TGTGCCAGCAGTTACGTGCCCGAGGGACAGGGCAACGAGCAGTACTTC. The encoded protein is CASSYVPEGQGNEQYF.

The chain employs TRBV5-1 and TRBJ1-4, with a weak D call TRBD1 (5 bases). Germline CDR1 and CDR2: SGHRS and YFSETQ. This CDR3 is built from 15 residues. Trimming cost V 0 bases and J 7 bases, with 13 bases left between them. CDR3 in DNA: TGCGCCAGCAGCTTGGAGGCAGGGTTTGGTGAAAAACTGTTTTTT. Its protein product is CASSLEAGFGEKLFF.

V is TRBV30 and J is TRBJ2-7; 8 positions match TRBD2. The length of the CDR3 is 13 residues. J gave up 6 bases and V 3 bases, and 7 bases lay outside the gene matches. Germline CDR1 reads GTSNPN; CDR2 reads SVGIG (reference sequence). Here the CDR3 DNA reads TGTGCCTGGAGACCGGGAGGGGGACTCGAGCAGTACTTC. Protein: CAWRPGGGLEQYF. Drawing the rest from reference TRBV30 and TRBJ2-7, the complete variable domain is SQTIHQWPATLVQPVGSPLSLECTVEGTSNPNLYWYRQAAGRGLQLLFYSVGIGQISSEVPQNLSASRPQDRQFILSSKKLLLSDSGFYLCAWRPGGGLEQYFGPGTRLTVT.

This chain connects TRBV4-3 to TRBJ2-2; tentative D call: TRBD1 (5 bases). The length of the CDR3 is 17 residues. Trimming removed 2 bases from V and 2 bases from J, with 15 bases in between. The germline V gene has CDR1 LGHNA and CDR2 YSLEER. In nucleotides, the CDR3 is TGCGCCAGCAGCCAATTGTTACAGGTCCCCAACACCGGGGAGCTGTTTTTT. Translating it yields CASSQLLQVPNTGELFF.

The chain joins TRBV9 to TRBJ2-1; 9 bases map to TRBD2. The CDR3 is 15 residues long. V shed 2 bases and J 0 bases; nucleotides not matched to a gene: 0. CDR1 and CDR2 from the germline V gene are SGDLS and YYNGEE. CDR3 residues: CASSVSGSSYNEQFF. CDR3 sequence (DNA): TGTGCCAGCAGCGTTAGCGGGAGCTCCTACAATGAGCAGTTCTTC.

The rearrangement links TRBV7-2 to TRBJ2-3, with a weak D call TRBD2 (5 bases). The V gene's germline CDR1 is SGHTA and CDR2 FQGNSA. Trimming shortened V by 4 bases and J by 4 bases, and 21 bases separated the two germline ends. This CDR3 is 17 amino acids long. CDR3 coding DNA: TGTGCCAGCAGCTCCTCATCTCCCGGGATTAGGGCAGATACGCAGTATTTT. This encodes CASSSSSPGIRADTQYF.